The clone carrying this T cell receptor beta chain was found once. What it binds is not known. This sample stems from a study of OX40 agonist ivuxolimab in advanced cancers. Study information: Patients received ivuxolimab, an intravenous treatment, every 2 weeks at 0.01 to 10 mg/kg.

General study findings and limits: Certain nonresponders likewise exhibited a low normalized T-cell clonal expansion.

This CDR3 has 20 amino acids. After removal of 5 bases from V and 4 bases from J, the junction contained 19 bases not matched to a gene. CDR1 is MNHEY, CDR2 SMNVEV, per germline (reference sequence). Produced via immunoSEQ multiplex PCR; TCRdb's table is partial and in-frame only. This sample carries approximately 94,000 clones, roughly 90% of them seen once, and the ten largest clones take around 0.58%. The sample was CD4+ or CD8+ T cells sorted from blood, taken in a trial of the OX40 agonist ivuxolimab. This receptor was identified in an adult with an advanced solid tumor such as melanoma, head and neck, liver or kidney cancer. The V call is TRBV27, the J call TRBJ2-3, with 12 nucleotides matching TRBD2. CDR3 residues: CASSLTPNSASGRAADTQYF. Here the CDR3 DNA reads TGTGCCAGCAGTCTAACTCCCAACTCGGCTAGCGGGAGGGCCGCAGATACGCAGTATTTT.